This T cell receptor (beta chain) is drawn from a study of response to subunit inactivated influenza vaccine. The ends lost 4 bases at V and 2 bases at J; junction bases unmatched: 7. CDR1 and CDR2 from the germline V gene are SGHRS and YFSETQ. The CDR3 sequence is 16 residues long. This clonotype was recorded many times. Its matching antigen is unknown. MiXCR, run by TCRdb on the RT-PCR reads, gives a single entry per CDR3 protein. The sample lists 550,000 to 800,000 distinct CDR3 sequences; more than 15% were seen once. Study-level findings and limits: It was the authors' suggestion that each seasonal influenza vaccination recruits few new T cells.

The V call is TRBV5-1, the J call TRBJ2-1; 9 nucleotides line up with TRBD1. The sequence came from a man aged 45 to 65 who received an inactivated influenza vaccine. Sample: PBMCs from blood, taken 12 days after vaccination. CDR3 region: CASSLTGGVPYNEQFF. CDR3 DNA sequence: TGCGCCAGCAGCCTGACAGGGGGGGTCCCCTACAATGAGCAGTTCTTC.